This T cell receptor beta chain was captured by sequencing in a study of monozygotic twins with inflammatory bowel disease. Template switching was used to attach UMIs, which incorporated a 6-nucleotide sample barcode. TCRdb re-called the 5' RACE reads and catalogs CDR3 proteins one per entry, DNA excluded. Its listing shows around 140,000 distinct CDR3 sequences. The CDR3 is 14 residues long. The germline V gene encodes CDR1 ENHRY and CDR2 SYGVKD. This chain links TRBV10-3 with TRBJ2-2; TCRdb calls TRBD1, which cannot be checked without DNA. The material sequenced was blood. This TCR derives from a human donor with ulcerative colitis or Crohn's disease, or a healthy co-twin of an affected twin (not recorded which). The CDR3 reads CAIGEQENTGELFF.